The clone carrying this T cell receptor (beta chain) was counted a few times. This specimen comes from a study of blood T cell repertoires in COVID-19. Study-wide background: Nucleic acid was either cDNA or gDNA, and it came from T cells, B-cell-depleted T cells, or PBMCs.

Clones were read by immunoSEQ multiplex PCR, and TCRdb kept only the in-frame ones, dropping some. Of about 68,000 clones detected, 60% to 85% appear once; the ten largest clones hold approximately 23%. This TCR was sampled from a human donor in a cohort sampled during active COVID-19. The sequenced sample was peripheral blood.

CDR3 coding DNA: TGTGCCAGCAGAAAACAGGGGAATGGAAACACCATATATTTT. Protein product: CASRKQGNGNTIYF. The chain is built from TRBV25-1 and TRBJ1-3, with 7 bases matching TRBD1. CDR1 MGHDK and CDR2 SYGVNS come from the germline V gene. Losses at the gene ends were 6 bases for V and 3 bases for J; bases not matched to a gene: 5. CDR3 size: 14 residues.